The clone carrying this T cell receptor beta chain was counted many times. Its antigen is not identified. This record belongs to a study of T cell repertoires in cytomegalovirus infection. Whole-study context: Matching HLA type and CMV infection were both indicated by public TCR beta signatures. Findings and limits, study-wide: In two of eight donors, the top clonotype was HLA-C-restricted CMV-specific. CMV carriers having the relevant HLA were flagged by cumulative public TCR beta family frequency.

One entry per CDR3 protein, called by TCRdb with MiXCR from the reads. The sample yields roughly 76,000 distinct CDR3 sequences, about 4% seen once. Germline V CDR1 and CDR2: MNHEY, SVGEGT. The V gene lost 1 base and the J gene lost 2 bases, with 5 bases spanning the gap. The CDR3 contains 14 residues. The chain carries TRBV6-2 or TRBV6-3 and TRBJ2-2; D ambiguous. The sequenced material came from PBMCs. The sequence was collected from a human donor in good health (CMV status not recorded). Some clones in this sample may be carry-over from other donors' samples. CDR3 coding DNA: TGTGCCAGCAGTTACTTACGAAACACCGGGGAGCTGTTTTTT. The encoded protein is CASSYLRNTGELFF.